Each of the 7 T cell receptor beta chains below was sequenced from the same sample in a study of memory CD4+ T cells and cytomegalovirus serostatus. The repertoire was sequenced with immunoSEQ multiplex PCR; TCRdb's copy has only in-frame clones and lacks some. Here the sample spans over 40,000 clones, roughly 80% being singletons. Single viable CD3+CD4+CD8-CD45RO+ cells were sorted as the memory CD4+ T cells. The sequencing input was memory CD4+ T cells from blood. All receptors derive from an adult in good health and CMV-seropositive.

This sequence joins TRBV7-3 and TRBJ2-1, with D perhaps given as TRBD1 or TRBD2 (6 bases each). Trimming shortened V by 4 bases and J by 6 bases, and 10 bases separated the two germline ends. CDR3 size: 13 residues. CDR1 is SGHTA and CDR2 is FQGTGA in the germline V gene. The CDR3 sequence is CASSYGGGNEQFF. In DNA, the CDR3 is TGTGCCAGCAGCTATGGAGGGGGCAATGAGCAGTTCTTC.

This chain uses TRBV19 with TRBJ2-5; D is uncertain. The CDR3 length is 11 residues. Germline V gene data show CDR1 as LNHDA and CDR2 as SQIVND (reference sequence). With 5 bases removed from V and 5 bases from J, the gap between germline ends came to 6 bases. The DNA for the CDR3 is TGTGCCAGTAGTCGCTGGGAGACCCAGTACTTC. It specifies CASSRWETQYF.

The CDR3 is CASSLGGRQPQHF. CDR3 sequence (DNA): TGCGCCAGCAGCTTGGGTGGGCGGCAGCCCCAGCATTTT. The chain is built from TRBV5-1 and TRBJ1-5; D gene uncertain. CDR3 length: 13 amino acids. Trimming took off 0 bases at V and 7 bases at J, with 8 bases between the two ends. Germline-derived CDR1 and CDR2 are SGHRS and YFSETQ.

The V call is TRBV2, the J call TRBJ2-2; 9 nucleotides agree with TRBD2. CDR3 length equals 19 residues. J gave up 7 bases and V 0 bases, and 15 bases lay outside the gene matches. Germline V gene data show CDR1 as SNHLY and CDR2 as FYNNEI. Here the CDR3 DNA reads TGTGCCAGCAGTGAAGCGCCCTCTGGACTAGCGCAAATTAACGGGGAGCTGTTTTTT. Its protein is CASSEAPSGLAQINGELFF. Full variable domain (remainder filled in from reference TRBV2 and TRBJ2-2): EPEVTQTPSHQVTQMGQEVILRCVPISNHLYFYWYRQILGQKVEFLVSFYNNEISEKSEIFDDQFSVERPDGSNFTLKIRSTKLEDSAMYFCASSEAPSGLAQINGELFFGEGSRLTVL.

The genes are TRBV5-4 and TRBJ2-7; 8 bases are shared with TRBD1. This CDR3 has 14 amino acids. The J segment lost 4 bases and the V segment lost 4 bases, leaving 7 bases of the junction unmatched. Germline-derived CDR1 and CDR2 are SGHNT and YYREEE (reference sequence). The DNA for the CDR3 is TGTGCCAGCAGCGTGACAGGGGCCCCATACGAGCAGTACTTC. Amino acid sequence: CASSVTGAPYEQYF.

The chain couples TRBV4-3 to TRBJ2-3; D uncertain. Trimming stripped 0 bases from V and 0 bases from J, with 16 bases between. Germline V CDR1 and CDR2: LGHNA, YSLEER. The CDR3 contains 18 residues. The CDR3 DNA sequence: TGCGCCAGCAGCCAAGATATCAGGACCTCAACAAGCACAGATACGCAGTATTTT. Amino acids: CASSQDIRTSTSTDTQYF.

The chain has TRBV11-2 and TRBJ1-3; 11 bases match TRBD1. V was clipped by 5 bases and J by 3 bases; unmatched bases: 9. Germline CDR1 and CDR2: SGHAT and FQNNGV. This CDR3 has 17 residues. CDR3 DNA sequence: TGTGCCAGCAGCCCCACCCGGACAGGGGGCTATGGAAACACCATATATTTT. It yields the protein CASSPTRTGGYGNTIYF.